This TCR beta chain was recorded in a study of shared clonotypes between healthy human individuals. At the level of the study: Two women and a few men aged 18 to 49 served as donors. The study's findings and limits: Sharing across a few donors was seen in roughly 5.2% of naive CD4 clonotypes.

Germline V gives CDR1 MDHEN, CDR2 SYDVKM. The CDR3 has 15 amino acids. The authors divided CD4+ cells into CD45RA+ naive and CD45RA-negative memory subsets. Generated by immunoSEQ multiplex PCR, the TCRdb table keeps only in-frame clones and is missing some. The sample includes about 1 million clones, about three quarters of them seen just once. This clone showed up just once. The antigen is unknown. This clonotype originated in a man between 18 and 29 years old in good health. Source material: memory CD4+ T cells sorted from blood. Sample subset: CD45RA-negative fraction. The chain recombines TRBV28 with TRBJ2-5; D is uncertain. The end of the DNA aligns better with TRBJ2-7, so the J call may be wrong. This chain's CDR3 is CASSLPASLSHEQYF. CDR3 in DNA: TGTGCCAGCAGTCTCCCGGCTTCCCTTTCACACGAGCAGTACTTC.